This entry describes one T cell receptor (beta chain). Trimming cost V 0 bases and J 4 bases; bases outside gene matches: 7. Germline V gene sequence: CDR1 KGHSH, CDR2 LQKENI. The CDR3 loop spans 16 amino acids. The data stem from a study of shared T cell receptors in the human thymus. Only in-frame clones appear in the TCRdb table, and some are missing; sequencing was by immunoSEQ multiplex PCR. Of about 610,000 clones in the sample, more than 75% were seen once. Another study also made use of these data, one on human thymus T cells.

Sequencing was done on a sample of thymocytes. This rearrangement joins TRBV18 to TRBJ2-7, with TRBD2 matching over 9 bases. The source of this sequence is a boy in the first two years of life with a congenital heart defect. CDR3 bases: TGTGCCAGCTCACCACCGAGCGGGAGGCCGAAATACGAGCAGTACTTC. Its translation: CASSPPSGRPKYEQYF.